This T cell receptor (beta chain) was sequenced during a study of tumor and adjacent non-tumor tissue in lung cancer. Study-level information: Patients comprised some eleven adenocarcinoma, a couple of squamous cell carcinoma and 1 small cell lung cancer.

No cell sorting was done before RNA was extracted from the tissue. The normal lung tissue was taken more than 3 cm from the tumor edge. Overall study results and limits: Significantly higher TCR diversity was found in tumor than normal lung. Tumor repertoires had a smaller top 100 clone share than normal lung.

Germline V gene sequence: CDR1 SGHAT, CDR2 FQNNGV. CDR3 length equals 15 residues. This clonotype has only one observation. Its antigen is undetermined. One end of the junction fails to match germline, which may point to a read error. The library came from three nested PCR rounds adapted from ARM-PCR protocols. MiXCR was run by TCRdb on the multiplex PCR reads, yielding one entry per CDR3 protein. The sample includes some 80,000 distinct CDR3 sequences, 65% to 80% of them seen just once. This TCR derives from a woman in her 50s with non-small cell lung cancer. Sample: distant non-tumor lung tissue. The chain combines TRBV11-2 with TRBJ2-5, with 13 positions matching TRBD2. CDR3 coding DNA: TGTGCCAGCACCTTAGGGACTAGCGGGAAAGAGATCCAGTACTTC. Its protein is CASTLGTSGKEIQYF. Combining the CDR3 with reference TRBV11-2 and TRBJ2-5 gives the whole variable domain EAGVAQSPRYKIIEKRQSVAFWCNPISGHATLYWYQQILGQGPKLLIQFQNNGVVDDSQLPKDRFSAERLKGVDSTLKIQPAKLEDSAVYLCASTLGTSGKEIQYFGPGTRLLVL.